These 27 T cell receptor beta chains were sequenced from one sample in a study of blood T cell repertoires in COVID-19. Some clones are missing from TCRdb's copy, which holds only in-frame ones; the method was immunoSEQ multiplex PCR. The top ten hold around 4.5% of the sample, which has some 43,000 clones, 87% seen once. The sequenced sample was peripheral blood. The receptors come from a human donor in a cohort sampled during active COVID-19.

The chain joins TRBV7-9 to TRBJ2-1; TRBD2 might be the D (6 bases). Trimming shortened V by 5 bases and J by 2 bases, and 13 bases separated the two germline ends. CDR3 size: 15 residues. The germline CDR1 and CDR2 sequences are SEHNR and FQNEAQ (reference sequence). CDR3 protein: CASSGAVAAYNEQFF. As DNA, the CDR3 is TGTGCCAGCAGCGGGGCGGTAGCGGCCTACAATGAGCAGTTCTTC.

The rearrangement joins TRBV12-3 or TRBV12-4 to TRBJ2-1; 8 nucleotides align to TRBD2. With 6 bases clipped from V and 4 bases from J, the junction kept 2 bases outside the gene matches. This CDR3 contains 13 residues. DNA of the CDR3: TGTGCCAGCAGAATAGCGGGATACAATGAGCAGTTCTTC. This translates into CASRIAGYNEQFF.

The chain employs TRBV7-2 and TRBJ2-2, with 7 bases lining up with TRBD1. Germline loops: CDR1 SGHTA, CDR2 FQGNSA. The CDR3 loop spans 17 amino acids. V lost 5 bases to trimming and J lost 0 bases; unmatched junction nucleotides: 9. CDR3 amino acids: CASSHAYGTANTGELFF. The DNA for the CDR3 is TGTGCCAGCAGCCACGCATACGGGACAGCGAACACCGGGGAGCTGTTTTTT. Together with reference TRBV7-2 and TRBJ2-2, the CDR3 gives the full variable domain: GAGVSQSPSNKVTEKGKDVELRCDPISGHTALYWYRQSLGQGLEFLIYFQGNSAPDKSGLPSDRFSAERTGGSVSTLTIQRTQQEDSAVYLCASSHAYGTANTGELFFGEGSRLTVL.

The chain links TRBV27 to TRBJ2-4; D gene unclear. Trimming removed 1 base at V and 0 bases at J, with 10 bases between. Germline CDR1 MNHEY, CDR2 SMNVEV (reference sequence). This CDR3 has 16 residues. DNA for the CDR3: TGTGCCAGCAGTTTATTTTCTGGGCTAGCCAAAAACATTCAGTACTTC. It encodes CASSLFSGLAKNIQYF.

V is TRBV12-3 or TRBV12-4 and J is TRBJ2-1; D unclear. The CDR3 runs 12 residues. V was trimmed by 3 bases and J by 6 bases, leaving 6 bases between them. The CDR3 DNA is TGTGCCAGCAGTTTGAGGCTCAATGAGCAGTTCTTC. Residues: CASSLRLNEQFF.

The chain uses TRBV2 and TRBJ2-7; unclear D gene. This CDR3 comprises 14 residues. Germline V gene sequence: CDR1 SNHLY, CDR2 FYNNEI. The V and J ends lost 2 bases and 7 bases respectively, with 15 bases between them. CDR3 sequence reads: CASSESLRSGEQYF. The CDR3 nucleotides read TGTGCCAGCAGTGAATCATTGAGGTCTGGGGAGCAGTACTTC.

Only one count was recorded for this clone. This rearrangement joins TRBV15 to TRBJ2-3, with D possibly TRBD2 on 5 matching bases. The CDR3 is 15 residues long. V lost 4 bases, J lost 3 bases, and 14 bases lay in between. Per germline, CDR1 LNHNV and CDR2 YYDKDF (reference sequence). CDR3 bases: TGTGCCACCAGCACAAGCCGCCCGGGGACAGATACGCAGTATTTT. This sequence encodes CATSTSRPGTDTQYF.

The chain has TRBV27 and TRBJ1-1; D is perhaps TRBD1 (5 bases). The CDR3 sequence is 13 residues long. Germline V gene lookup returns CDR1 MNHEY and CDR2 SMNVEV (reference sequence). Trimming left V 6 bases short and J 5 bases short, with 13 bases between. As DNA, the CDR3 is TGTGCCAGCAGCCTACCCGGGGGTACTGAAGCTTTCTTT. Its translation: CASSLPGGTEAFF.

This chain joins TRBV12-3 or TRBV12-4 and TRBJ2-5; no clear D gene. The ends were cut back, 2 bases at V and 2 bases at J, with 6 bases in the middle. The CDR3 is made up of 13 amino acids. The CDR3 bases are TGTGCCAGCAGTTTACTCAGTCAAGAGACCCAGTACTTC. It encodes CASSLLSQETQYF.

J is TRBJ1-4 and V is TRBV2, with TRBD1 identical over 10 bases. The length of the CDR3 is 18 residues. After removal of 7 bases from V and 0 bases from J, the junction contained 11 bases not matched to a gene. Germline lookup yields CDR1 SNHLY and CDR2 FYNNEI. This CDR3 reads CASTWEGDRGATNEKLFF. As DNA, the CDR3 is TGTGCCAGCACCTGGGAGGGGGACAGGGGTGCAACTAATGAAAAACTGTTTTTT.

This clone came up once. The rearrangement uses TRBV30 and TRBJ2-7; 16 nucleotides align to TRBD2. CDR3 length: 16 amino acids. The trim removed 1 base at V and 7 bases at J, leaving 7 bases unmatched. In germline, CDR1 is GTSNPN, CDR2 SVGIG (reference sequence). This CDR3 reads CAWSAPGLAGGLEQYF. DNA for the CDR3: TGTGCCTGGAGTGCACCGGGACTAGCGGGAGGGCTTGAGCAGTACTTC.

The V and J genes are TRBV7-9 and TRBJ1-2, with D possibly being TRBD1 (6 bases). The V end was cut by 2 bases, the J end by 8 bases, with 18 bases between. Looked up from germline, CDR1 is SEHNR and CDR2 is FQNEAQ (reference sequence). The CDR3 covers 15 residues. Here the CDR3 DNA reads TGTGCCAGCAGCTTATGGGACATGGACGCGGAGGGCTACACCTTC. This encodes CASSLWDMDAEGYTF.

The rearrangement links TRBV29-1 to TRBJ2-5; 7 bases map to TRBD1. After removal of 7 bases from V and 5 bases from J, the junction contained 7 bases not matched to a gene. The CDR3 has 12 residues. The germline V gene has CDR1 SQVTM and CDR2 ANQGSEA. In DNA, the CDR3 is TGCAGCGCCTTACAGGGGTTGGAGACCCAGTACTTC. Amino acids: CSALQGLETQYF.

The chain carries TRBV11-3 and TRBJ2-7, with 7 positions matching TRBD1. This CDR3 has 13 residues. V dropped 5 bases and J dropped 1; count of bases not matched to a gene: 2. Germline V gene data show CDR1 as SGHNT and CDR2 as YENEEA. In DNA, the CDR3 is TGTGCCAGCAGCCCCAGGGGGTCCTACGAGCAGTACTTC. Translating it yields CASSPRGSYEQYF.

V is TRBV6-5 and J is TRBJ1-5, with 8 bases lining up with TRBD1. Germline V gives CDR1 MNHEY, CDR2 SVGAGI. This CDR3 region has 13 residues. J gave up 6 bases and V 7 bases, and 5 bases lay outside the gene matches. The CDR3 DNA reads as TGTGCCAGCACCCAGGGGGCGGTTCAGCCCCAGCATTTT. This sequence encodes CASTQGAVQPQHF.

Only one count was recorded for this clone. The genes are TRBV27 and TRBJ2-1, with TRBD2 identical over 8 bases. Germline V gene data show CDR1 as MNHEY and CDR2 as SMNVEV (reference sequence). The CDR3 sequence is 17 residues long. Trimming took 3 bases from V and 8 from J; bases not matched to a gene: 15. The CDR3: CASSFLSSGRAVHEQFF. In DNA, the CDR3 is TGTGCCAGCAGTTTTTTGTCTTCCGGGAGGGCGGTCCATGAGCAGTTCTTC.

Comments on this clone: Because it lacks the conserved phenylalanine or tryptophan at the end, this CDR3 is likely a read error. The limits of the CDR3 on the DNA are not certain, so only TCRdb's listed CDR3 is given. This chain links TRBV7-9 with TRBJ2-7; the table's D call, TRBD1, has no DNA check behind it. CDR1 SEHNR and CDR2 FQNEAQ come from the germline V gene (reference sequence). 12 amino acids form the CDR3, both terminal residues included. The CDR3 reads CASSLNGRGRLI.

The rearrangement links TRBV13 to TRBJ2-1; TRBD2 might be the D (7 bases). Trimming removed 5 bases at V and 7 bases at J, with 18 bases between. This CDR3 region has 15 residues. Looked up from germline, CDR1 is PRHDT and CDR2 is FYEKMQ (reference sequence). The CDR3 spells CASSRQPAGHNEQFF. The DNA of the CDR3 is TGTGCCAGCAGCCGACAGCCAGCGGGACATAATGAGCAGTTCTTC.

The chain recombines TRBV4-3 with TRBJ2-7; the match to TRBD2 covers 14 bases. The CDR3 has 16 amino acids. The V and J ends lost 1 base and 4 bases, in that order; junction bases with no gene match: 3. The germline gives CDR1 LGHNA, CDR2 YSLEER. CDR3 sequence reads: CASSQAWTSGRYEQYF. The CDR3 coding sequence is TGCGCCAGCAGCCAAGCGTGGACTAGCGGGAGGTACGAGCAGTACTTC.

The V gene is TRBV9, the J gene TRBJ2-1; 14 nucleotides line up with TRBD2. Germline V gene sequence: CDR1 SGDLS, CDR2 YYNGEE. J was trimmed by 8 bases and V by 4 bases; bases with no gene match: 11. This CDR3 contains 17 residues. CDR3 bases: TGTGCCAGCAGCCCGCATGGGACTAGCGGGAGCGGCGATGAGCAGTTCTTC. Its protein product is CASSPHGTSGSGDEQFF.

CDR3 residues: CASSEVRKGAYEQYF. The DNA for the CDR3 is TGTGCCAGCAGTGAAGTAAGGAAGGGGGCCTACGAGCAGTACTTC. The chain couples TRBV2 to TRBJ2-7; the D gene is possibly TRBD1 (6 bases). Per the germline V gene, CDR1 is SNHLY and CDR2 is FYNNEI. The V gene lost 1 base and the J gene lost 2 bases, with 12 bases spanning the gap. The CDR3 consists of 15 residues.

This clone was observed a few times. DNA for the CDR3: TGTGCCAGCAGCCCAGGGAGAGGGAGGGTCACAGATACGCAGTATTTT. The encoded protein is CASSPGRGRVTDTQYF. This sequence joins TRBV13 and TRBJ2-3, with TRBD2 matching 7 bases. The V gene's germline CDR1 is PRHDT and CDR2 FYEKMQ (reference sequence). The CDR3 contains 16 residues. V trimming: 5 bases; J trimming: 2 bases; junction bases outside the gene matches: 10.

The chain combines TRBV28 with TRBJ2-2, with 10 bases matching TRBD2. From germline, CDR1 is MDHEN and CDR2 SYDVKM. With V trimmed by 1 base and J by 6 bases, 20 bases remained unmatched. The CDR3 has 21 residues. The CDR3 DNA follows: TGTGCCAGCAGTTTATCGTTTCCCACTAGCGGGACGTCGGGTGTGGCCGGGGAGCTGTTTTTT. It is translated as CASSLSFPTSGTSGVAGELFF.

The V and J genes are TRBV28 and TRBJ1-5; TRBD1 might be the D (5 bases). The germline CDR1 and CDR2 sequences are MDHEN and SYDVKM. This CDR3 is 14 amino acids long. Trimming cost V 4 bases and J 8 bases, with 15 bases left between them. The CDR3 sequence: CASSSAQGMKPQHF. CDR3 sequence (DNA): TGTGCCAGCAGTTCCGCGCAGGGAATGAAGCCCCAGCATTTT.

CDR3 DNA: TGTGCCAGCAGTTCACAGGGGGACTACGAGCAGTACTTC. It codes for CASSSQGDYEQYF. The rearrangement uses TRBV6-6 and TRBJ2-7; 8 bases are shared with TRBD1. CDR3 size: 13 residues. CDR1 is MNHNY and CDR2 is SVGAGI in the germline V gene (reference sequence). Unmatched junction bases numbered 2, after V lost 4 bases and J lost 3 bases.

This clone occurred a few times. In DNA, the CDR3 is TGTGCCAGCAGTTTCGGGACTAGGGTCACCGGGGAGCTGTTTTTT. It yields the protein CASSFGTRVTGELFF. The chain recombines TRBV27 with TRBJ2-2, with 8 positions matching TRBD2. The CDR3 contains 15 residues. Unmatched junction bases numbered 4, after V lost 3 bases and J lost 4 bases. Per the germline V gene, CDR1 is MNHEY and CDR2 is SMNVEV (reference sequence).

The rearrangement uses TRBV4-3 and TRBJ2-5; the D gene is possibly TRBD1 (6 bases). Between the trimmed V and J ends, which lost 3 bases and 2 bases, there was a span of 13 bases. The CDR3 is 15 amino acids. The germline gives CDR1 LGHNA, CDR2 YSLEER. This CDR3 is CASSHTDRRQETQYF. As DNA, the CDR3 is TGCGCCAGCAGCCACACTGACAGGAGACAAGAGACCCAGTACTTC.